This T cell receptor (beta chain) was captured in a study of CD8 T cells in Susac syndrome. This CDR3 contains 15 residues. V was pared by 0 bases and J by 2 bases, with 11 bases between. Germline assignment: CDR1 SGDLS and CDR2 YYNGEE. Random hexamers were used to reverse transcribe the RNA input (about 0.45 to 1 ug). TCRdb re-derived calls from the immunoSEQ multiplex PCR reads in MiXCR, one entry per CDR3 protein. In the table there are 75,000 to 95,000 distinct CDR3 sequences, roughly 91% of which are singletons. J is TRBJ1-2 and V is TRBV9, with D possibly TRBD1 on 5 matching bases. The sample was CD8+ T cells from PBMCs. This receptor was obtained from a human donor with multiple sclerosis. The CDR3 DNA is TGTGCCAGCAGCGTAGAGACGACAGTGAACTATGGCTACACCTTC. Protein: CASSVETTVNYGYTF.